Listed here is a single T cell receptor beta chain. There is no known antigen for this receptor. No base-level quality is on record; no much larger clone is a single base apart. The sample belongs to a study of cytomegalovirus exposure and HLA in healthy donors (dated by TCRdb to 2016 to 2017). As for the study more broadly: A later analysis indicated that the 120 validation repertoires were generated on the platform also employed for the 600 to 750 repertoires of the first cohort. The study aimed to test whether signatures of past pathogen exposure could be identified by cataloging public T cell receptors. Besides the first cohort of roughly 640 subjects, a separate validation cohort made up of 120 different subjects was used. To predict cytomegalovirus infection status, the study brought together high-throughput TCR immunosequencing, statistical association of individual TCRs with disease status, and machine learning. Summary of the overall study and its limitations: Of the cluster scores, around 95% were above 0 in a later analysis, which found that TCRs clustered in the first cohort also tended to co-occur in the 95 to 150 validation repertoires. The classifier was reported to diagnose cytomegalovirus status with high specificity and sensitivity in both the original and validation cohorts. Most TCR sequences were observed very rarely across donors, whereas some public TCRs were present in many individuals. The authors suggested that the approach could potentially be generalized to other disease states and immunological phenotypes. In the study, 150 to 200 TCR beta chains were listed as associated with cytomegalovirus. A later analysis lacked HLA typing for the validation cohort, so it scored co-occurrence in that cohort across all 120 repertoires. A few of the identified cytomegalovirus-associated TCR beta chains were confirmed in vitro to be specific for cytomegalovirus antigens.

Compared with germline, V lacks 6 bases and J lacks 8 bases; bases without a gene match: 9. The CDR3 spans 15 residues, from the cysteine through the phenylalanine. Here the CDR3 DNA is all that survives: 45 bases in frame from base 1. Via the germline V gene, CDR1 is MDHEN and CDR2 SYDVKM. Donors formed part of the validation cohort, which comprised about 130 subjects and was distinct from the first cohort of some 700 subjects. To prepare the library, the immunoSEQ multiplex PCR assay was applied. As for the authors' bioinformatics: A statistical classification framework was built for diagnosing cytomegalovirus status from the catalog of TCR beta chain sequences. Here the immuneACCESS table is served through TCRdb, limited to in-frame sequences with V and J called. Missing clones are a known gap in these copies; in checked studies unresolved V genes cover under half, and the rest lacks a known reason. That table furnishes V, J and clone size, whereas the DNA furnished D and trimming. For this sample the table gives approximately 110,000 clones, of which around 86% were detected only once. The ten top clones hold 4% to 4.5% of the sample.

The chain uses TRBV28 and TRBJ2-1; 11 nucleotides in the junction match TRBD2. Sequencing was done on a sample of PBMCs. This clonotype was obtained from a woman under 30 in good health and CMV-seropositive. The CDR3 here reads CASSLTSGGVYEQFF. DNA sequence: TGTGCCAGCAGCCTTACTAGCGGGGGTGTCTATGAGCAGTTCTTC.